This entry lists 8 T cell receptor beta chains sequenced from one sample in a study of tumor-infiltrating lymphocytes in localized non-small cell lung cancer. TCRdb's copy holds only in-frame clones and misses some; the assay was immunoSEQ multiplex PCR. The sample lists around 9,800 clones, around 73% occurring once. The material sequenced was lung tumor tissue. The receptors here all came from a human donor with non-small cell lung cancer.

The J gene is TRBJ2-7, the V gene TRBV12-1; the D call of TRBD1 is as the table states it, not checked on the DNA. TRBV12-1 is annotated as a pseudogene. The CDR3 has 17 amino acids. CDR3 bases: TGTGCCAGCAGCTTGACGACCGGGACAGGGTTATACTACGAGCAGTACTTC. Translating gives CASSLTTGTGLYYEQYF.

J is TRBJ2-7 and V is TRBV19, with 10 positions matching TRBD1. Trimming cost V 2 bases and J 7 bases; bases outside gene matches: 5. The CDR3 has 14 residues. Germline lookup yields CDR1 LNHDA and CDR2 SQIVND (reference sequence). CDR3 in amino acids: CASSIRTGGGEQYF. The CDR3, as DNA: TGTGCCAGTAGTATAAGGACAGGGGGTGGTGAGCAGTACTTC.

The DNA of the CDR3 is TGCACCAGCAGCCTTTGGGGGTACCAAGAGACCCAGTACTTC. It yields the protein CTSSLWGYQETQYF. V gene TRBV1 combines with J gene TRBJ2-5. TRBV1 is termed a pseudogene. The CDR3 runs 14 residues.

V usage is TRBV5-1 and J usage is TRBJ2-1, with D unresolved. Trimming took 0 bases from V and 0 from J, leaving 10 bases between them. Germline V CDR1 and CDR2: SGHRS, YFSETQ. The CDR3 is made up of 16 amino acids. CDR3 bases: TGCGCCAGCAGCTTGGTGGTCGGAAGCTCCTACAATGAGCAGTTCTTC. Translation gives CASSLVVGSSYNEQFF.

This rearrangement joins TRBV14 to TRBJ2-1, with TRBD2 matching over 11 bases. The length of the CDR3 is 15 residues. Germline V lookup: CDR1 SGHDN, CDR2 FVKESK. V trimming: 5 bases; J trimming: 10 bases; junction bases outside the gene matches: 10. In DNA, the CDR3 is TGTGCCAGCAGCAAAATGGGACTAGCGGAACGAGAGCAGTTCTTC. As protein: CASSKMGLAEREQFF.

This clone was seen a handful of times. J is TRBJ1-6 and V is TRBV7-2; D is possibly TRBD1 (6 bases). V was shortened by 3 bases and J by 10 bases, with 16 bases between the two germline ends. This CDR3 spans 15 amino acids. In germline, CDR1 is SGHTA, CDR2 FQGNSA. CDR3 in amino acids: CASSLLPGVDSPLHF. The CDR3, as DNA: TGTGCCAGCAGCTTGTTGCCAGGGGTGGACTCACCCCTCCACTTT.

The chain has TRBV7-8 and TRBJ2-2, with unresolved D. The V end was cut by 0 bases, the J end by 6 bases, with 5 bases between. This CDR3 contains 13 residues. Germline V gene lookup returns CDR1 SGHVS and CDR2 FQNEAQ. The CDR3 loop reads CASSLARSGELFF. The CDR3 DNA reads TGTGCCAGCAGCTTAGCAAGATCCGGGGAGCTGTTTTTT.

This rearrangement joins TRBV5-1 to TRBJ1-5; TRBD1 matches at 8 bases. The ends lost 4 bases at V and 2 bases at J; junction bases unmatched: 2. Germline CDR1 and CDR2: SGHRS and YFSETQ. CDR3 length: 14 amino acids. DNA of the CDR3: TGCGCCAGCAGCCCGACAGGGGGCAATCAGCCCCAGCATTTT. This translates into CASSPTGGNQPQHF.